Shown below are 29 T cell receptor beta chains from a single sample sequenced in a study of blood T cell repertoires in COVID-19. Profiling relied on immunoSEQ multiplex PCR, and the TCRdb table lists in-frame clones only, not all of them. The table shows approximately 15,000 clones, with over 75% occurring only once. The sample comprised peripheral blood. Receptors were obtained from a woman in her 70s with active COVID-19.

This chain connects TRBV29-1 to TRBJ1-3; D gene uncertain. The germline V gene encodes CDR1 SQVTM and CDR2 ANQGSEA. Between the trimmed V and J ends, which lost 3 bases and 3 bases, there was a span of 9 bases. The CDR3 runs to 13 residues. The CDR3 is CSVESGVGNTIYF. The CDR3 DNA follows: TGCAGCGTTGAGTCCGGGGTTGGAAACACCATATATTTT.

This chain joins TRBV28 and TRBJ2-2; 7 bases line up with TRBD2. The trim removed 3 bases at V and 5 bases at J, leaving 12 bases unmatched. The CDR3 runs to 17 residues. Germline CDR1 MDHEN, CDR2 SYDVKM. CDR3 residues: CASSLLITGGNTGELFF. Here the CDR3 DNA reads TGTGCCAGCAGTTTGTTGATAACGGGAGGAAATACCGGGGAGCTGTTTTTT.

The chain has TRBV6-4 and TRBJ2-2, with TRBD2 matching 9 bases. J was trimmed by 5 bases and V by 5 bases; bases with no gene match: 0. Germline CDR1 reads MRHNA; CDR2 reads SNTAGT. The length of the CDR3 is 13 residues. The CDR3 here is CASSSGRTGELFF. CDR3 nucleotide sequence: TGTGCCAGCAGTAGCGGGAGGACCGGGGAGCTGTTTTTT.

This rearrangement joins TRBV11-2 to TRBJ2-1; 7 positions agree with TRBD2. After removal of 10 bases from V and 7 bases from J, the junction contained 10 bases not matched to a gene. The CDR3 runs to 13 residues. Germline CDR1 reads SGHAT; CDR2 reads FQNNGV. CDR3 region: CATRGREENEQFF. The DNA of the CDR3 is TGTGCCACGCGTGGGAGGGAGGAGAATGAGCAGTTCTTC.

In DNA, the CDR3 is TGTGCCAGCAGCTCCTACAGGACTAGCCGGGATGAGCAGTTCTTC. This gives the protein CASSSYRTSRDEQFF. This sequence joins TRBV7-2 and TRBJ2-1, with 8 bases matching TRBD2. CDR3 size: 15 residues. The V and J ends lost 4 bases and 8 bases, in that order; junction bases with no gene match: 10. Looked up from germline, CDR1 is SGHTA and CDR2 is FQGNSA.

CDR3 sequence: CASSPGGRGRRNEQFF. CDR3 bases: TGTGCCAGCAGCCCGGGGGGCAGGGGGCGTCGCAATGAGCAGTTCTTC. The gene calls are TRBV3-1 (or the pseudogene TRBV3-2) and TRBJ2-1, with D possibly being TRBD1 (8 bases). The CDR3 loop spans 16 amino acids. Trimming removed 4 bases at V and 6 bases at J, with 19 bases between. Per the germline V gene, CDR1 is LGHDT and CDR2 is YNNKEL (reference sequence).

Remarks on this clone: Mismatch with germline at one junction end may stem from a read error. This rearrangement joins TRBV19 to TRBJ2-3; TRBD2 might be the D (5 bases). The germline V gene has CDR1 LNHDA and CDR2 SQIVND (reference sequence). This CDR3 has 15 residues. This CDR3 reads CASTITSGRTDTQYF. CDR3 nucleotides: TGTGCCAGTACTATAACTAGTGGGCGCACAGATACGCAGTATTTT.

The J gene is TRBJ2-7, the V gene TRBV13, with 8 bases fitting TRBD2. CDR1 and CDR2 (germline): PRHDT, FYEKMQ (reference sequence). Trimming at V came to 5 bases and at J to 6 bases, leaving 9 bases not matched to a gene. The CDR3 sequence is 14 residues long. The CDR3 reads CASSSSGTPSEQYF. CDR3 nucleotide sequence: TGTGCCAGCAGCAGTAGCGGGACCCCTTCCGAGCAGTACTTC.

This clone was seen more than once but under ten times. The J gene is TRBJ1-1, the V gene TRBV6-6; 7 nucleotides match TRBD1. Germline lookup yields CDR1 MNHNY and CDR2 SVGAGI (reference sequence). The CDR3 extends over 13 amino acids. The J segment lost 11 bases and the V segment lost 7 bases, leaving 13 bases of the junction unmatched. The CDR3 protein is CASIGQAGSRAFF. Written as DNA, the CDR3 is TGTGCCAGCATCGGACAGGCGGGCTCGCGGGCTTTCTTT.

The chain links TRBV21-1 to TRBJ2-3; the tabulated D call, TRBD2, remains unverified against the DNA. TRBV21-1 is listed as a pseudogene. This CDR3 is built from 16 residues. The CDR3 DNA is TGTGCCAGCAGCACTAGACTAGCGGTACCTACAGATACGCAGTATTTT. Amino acids: CASSTRLAVPTDTQYF.

V gene TRBV21-1 combines with J gene TRBJ1-1; TRBD1, the table's D call, was not compared with the DNA. TRBV21-1 is a recognized pseudogene. The CDR3 is 17 amino acids. The CDR3 sequence: CASSKVLRVWLGTEAFF. CDR3 bases: TGTGCCAGCAGCAAAGTTCTCAGGGTATGGTTGGGGACTGAAGCTTTCTTT.

The gene calls are TRBV9 and TRBJ1-3, with 9 nucleotides matching TRBD1. The V segment lost 4 bases and the J segment 2 bases; nucleotides outside the gene matches: 19. The V gene's germline CDR1 is SGDLS and CDR2 YYNGEE. The CDR3 is 20 residues long. The CDR3: CASSPHSGTGLRYTGNTIYF. Here the CDR3 DNA reads TGTGCCAGCAGCCCGCACTCCGGGACAGGGTTGCGGTATACTGGAAACACCATATATTTT.

This clone was seen once. J is TRBJ2-7 and V is TRBV19; 7 bases are shared with TRBD1. Losses at the gene ends were 5 bases for V and 3 bases for J; bases not matched to a gene: 7. The CDR3 is made up of 14 amino acids. Germline values: CDR1 LNHDA, CDR2 SQIVND (reference sequence). CDR3 residues: CASSPGQAVYEQYF. The CDR3 DNA follows: TGTGCCAGTAGTCCCGGACAGGCCGTCTACGAGCAGTACTTC.

This clone is classed as medium-sized. V and J are TRBV28 and TRBJ1-2, with TRBD1 matching over 8 bases. With V trimmed by 6 bases and J by 5 bases, 14 bases remained unmatched. Germline V gene lookup returns CDR1 MDHEN and CDR2 SYDVKM. The CDR3 runs 16 residues. CDR3 protein: CASRPVTGTGFYGYTF. The DNA for the CDR3 is TGTGCCAGCAGACCAGTCACCGGGACAGGTTTTTATGGCTACACCTTC.

This clone was counted between two and nine times. The genes are TRBV7-9 and TRBJ2-3, with 7 bases lining up with TRBD2. Trimming cost V 1 base and J 0 bases; bases outside gene matches: 4. Germline values: CDR1 SEHNR, CDR2 FQNEAQ (reference sequence). This CDR3 comprises 16 residues. Written as DNA, the CDR3 is TGTGCCAGCAGCTTAGGAAATAGCGGGAGCACAGATACGCAGTATTTT. It specifies CASSLGNSGSTDTQYF.

The V gene is TRBV5-1, the J gene TRBJ1-1; weak D call: TRBD1 (6 bases). The CDR3 extends over 16 amino acids. Germline V gene lookup returns CDR1 SGHRS and CDR2 YFSETQ. The V gene lost 3 bases and the J gene lost 2 bases, with 17 bases spanning the gap. CDR3 sequence: CASSSRTALTNTEAFF. As DNA, the CDR3 is TGCGCCAGCAGCTCAAGGACAGCACTGACTAACACTGAAGCTTTCTTT.

V is TRBV10-3 and J is TRBJ2-1; D gene ambiguous. CDR1 and CDR2 (germline): ENHRY, SYGVKD. The CDR3 runs 16 residues. V was shortened by 3 bases and J by 2 bases, with 14 bases between the two germline ends. In DNA form, the CDR3 reads TGTGCCATCAGTGATCCGCTACTCAAACCCTACAATGAGCAGTTCTTC. The encoded protein is CAISDPLLKPYNEQFF.

The chain recombines TRBV2 with TRBJ2-7; 7 bases agree with TRBD1. Germline CDR1 is SNHLY and CDR2 is FYNNEI. V shed 4 bases, J shed 3 bases, and the junction held 3 bases outside the gene matches. The CDR3 has 13 amino acids. This CDR3 is CASSGQGDYEQYF. DNA for the CDR3: TGTGCCAGCAGTGGGCAGGGGGACTACGAGCAGTACTTC.

CDR3 sequence: CASSATSKDEQFF. The CDR3, as DNA: TGTGCCAGCAGCGCGACTAGTAAGGATGAGCAGTTCTTC. The rearrangement links TRBV5-4 to TRBJ2-1; TRBD2 is a possible D gene (6 bases). Germline V gene lookup returns CDR1 SGHNT and CDR2 YYREEE (reference sequence). Trimming cost V 4 bases and J 8 bases, with 13 bases left between them. This CDR3 has 13 residues.

This sequence joins TRBV19 and TRBJ1-1, with D possibly matching TRBD1 (5 bases). This CDR3 spans 15 amino acids. The V end lost 4 bases, the J end lost 0 bases, and 12 bases lay between the germline ends. CDR1 is LNHDA, CDR2 SQIVND, per germline (reference sequence). DNA of the CDR3: TGTGCCAGTAGTACTGTCCCGGACATGAACACTGAAGCTTTCTTT. Protein product: CASSTVPDMNTEAFF.

The V call is TRBV25-1, the J call TRBJ2-2, with 7 positions matching TRBD1. CDR3 length equals 16 residues. The junction had 5 bases not matched to a gene; V was cut back by 1 base and J by 3 bases. The germline V gene encodes CDR1 MGHDK and CDR2 SYGVNS. CDR3 sequence: CASSEWGQTYTGELFF. CDR3 DNA: TGTGCCAGCAGTGAATGGGGACAGACTTACACCGGGGAGCTGTTTTTT.

The J gene is TRBJ2-3, the V gene TRBV28; D ambiguous. Germline CDR1 MDHEN, CDR2 SYDVKM. Trimming cost V 2 bases and J 6 bases, with 12 bases left between them. The CDR3 is made up of 14 amino acids. The DNA for the CDR3 is TGTGCCAGCAGTTTAATAGTCTCTGCGGATACGCAGTATTTT. This sequence encodes CASSLIVSADTQYF.

This clone was observed a handful of times. This CDR3 reads CASSLSSRPAEQYF. The CDR3 DNA is TGTGCCAGCAGTTTATCCAGCAGGCCCGCCGAGCAGTACTTC. The chain has TRBV27 and TRBJ2-7, with D hard to call. The CDR3 runs 14 residues. Trimming left V 0 bases short and J 6 bases short, with 12 bases between. Germline V lookup: CDR1 MNHEY, CDR2 SMNVEV (reference sequence).

This chain joins TRBV7-2 and TRBJ2-7; D may be TRBD1 (5 bases). CDR3 length: 15 amino acids. V lost 3 bases and J 0 bases, leaving 12 bases between the germline ends. Germline values: CDR1 SGHTA, CDR2 FQGNSA. CDR3 loop: CASSLGLGASYEQYF. CDR3 coding DNA: TGTGCCAGCAGCTTGGGTCTTGGGGCCTCCTACGAGCAGTACTTC.

CDR3 DNA: TGCGCCAGCAGCTTGGAACTAGCGACGGGAGAGCAGTACTTC. It codes for CASSLELATGEQYF. The rearrangement uses TRBV5-1 and TRBJ2-7; 7 bases line up with TRBD2. Germline assignment: CDR1 SGHRS and CDR2 YFSETQ. Trimming at V came to 0 bases and at J to 7 bases, leaving 7 bases not matched to a gene. The CDR3 extends over 14 amino acids.

The chain links TRBV19 to TRBJ1-1, with D perhaps TRBD1 (5 bases). CDR3 size: 14 residues. V was shortened by 7 bases and J by 5 bases, with 17 bases between the two germline ends. CDR1 and CDR2 from the germline V gene are LNHDA and SQIVND (reference sequence). Here the CDR3 reads CASKVGQGATEAFF. In DNA, the CDR3 is TGTGCCAGTAAGGTCGGGCAGGGTGCGACTGAAGCTTTCTTT.

This clone has just one count. V is TRBV9 and J is TRBJ2-6; a weak D match, TRBD2 (5 bases). The CDR3 consists of 14 residues. V lost 5 bases and J lost 2, with 8 bases in between. In germline, CDR1 is SGDLS, CDR2 YYNGEE. The CDR3 bases are TGTGCCAGCAGGGGGAGCCCTGGGGCCAACGTCCTGACTTTC. Residues: CASRGSPGANVLTF.

The chain couples TRBV20-1 to TRBJ2-1, with TRBD2 matching over 9 bases. In germline, CDR1 is DFQATT, CDR2 SNEGSKA (reference sequence). The CDR3 runs to 15 residues. V gave up 3 bases and J gave up 8 bases; unmatched junction bases: 11. DNA for the CDR3: TGCAGTGCTAGTATCTCGTCTAGCGGGAATTATGAGCAGTTCTTC. This encodes CSASISSSGNYEQFF.

The CDR3 DNA is TGTGCCAGCAGCTTAACTTCCCGGAGGGATGGCTACACCTTC. It yields the protein CASSLTSRRDGYTF. The V gene is TRBV11-2, the J gene TRBJ1-2, with D unclear. V was cut by 2 bases and J by 6 bases, with 13 bases left in between. Germline lookup yields CDR1 SGHAT and CDR2 FQNNGV. This CDR3 region has 14 residues. Filled out from reference TRBV11-2 and TRBJ1-2, the complete variable domain reads EAGVAQSPRYKIIEKRQSVAFWCNPISGHATLYWYQQILGQGPKLLIQFQNNGVVDDSQLPKDRFSAERLKGVDSTLKIQPAKLEDSAVYLCASSLTSRRDGYTFGSGTRLTVV.